This T cell receptor (beta chain) comes out of a study of B cell selection in AIRE deficiency (dated by TCRdb to between 2018 and 2020). Regarding the research as a whole: TCRbeta repertoires of sorted blood CD4+ conventional T cells and regulatory T cells were compared between AIRE-deficient patients and healthy controls. The TCR-sequenced cohort comprised about five AIRE-deficient APECED patients and about five healthy control donors.

Reading from cysteine to phenylalanine, the CDR3 counts 16 amino acids. This entry keeps only the CDR3 DNA: 48 bases, framed from base 1. Germline trimming: 6 bases from V, 1 base from J; junction bases outside gene matches: 9. CDR1 and CDR2 are drawn from the germline V gene: MDHEN, SYDVKM. On this clone itself: Its antigen specificity is not known. The input lacks base qualities; no much larger clone sits a single base away.

For sorting, regulatory T cells were defined as CD4+CD25hiCD127low/negative cells. The control samples were obtained from healthy donors who were not related to the patients. Tconv and Treg cells for TCRbeta sequencing were sorted on a FACSAria flow cytometer. Sorted cells were collected in 5-ml round-bottom polystyrene tubes, and dry cell pellets were stored frozen at -80 degrees C prior to sequencing. What the study reported, not specific to this receptor: Of 3,000 to 4,500 shared Treg TCRbeta sequences, around 31% were shared only among healthy donors and around 9% only among patients, suggesting less efficient Treg selection without AIRE. Roughly 30% of the Treg TCRbeta sequences shared among healthy donors were found in patient Tconv cells, which suggests that Treg-biased clones were diverted into the Tconv compartment. Shared Treg sequences had shorter CDR3s, reflecting a bias toward rearrangements with few non-templated nucleotide insertions. In AIRE-deficient patients, Tconv and Treg cells had TCRBV gene usage, CDR3 length and TCR diversity comparable to those in healthy donors. Sequencing covered only TCRbeta chains, and 36.6% of shared healthy-donor Treg sequences were also present in healthy Tconv, possibly due to differing TCRalpha chains.

The immunoSEQ platform was used to sequence the TCRbeta chains. Per the authors' processing: When Treg repertoires were pooled, 50,000 to 60,000 distinct TCRbeta sequences were obtained from patients and roughly 9.9x10^4 from healthy donors. Public Treg TCRbeta sequences were defined as those shared by two or more individuals and were then searched for in Tconv repertoires. Differences between groups were assessed using Mann-Whitney U tests with Bonferroni-Dunn correction in GraphPad Prism 7.03. TCRdb re-hosts the immuneACCESS table, in-frame sequences only. Its copies lack some clones; in the studies checked, an unresolved V gene accounts for under half of them, and the cause for the rest is not known. V and J calls and clone size are given by that table; D and trimming were obtained from the DNA. For this sample the table gives over 20,000 clones, of which over 90% were detected only once. The ten top clones hold approximately 1.5% of the sample.

Here the chain combines TRBV28 and TRBJ2-3, with 8 bases matching TRBD1. The specimen was CD4+CD25+ Tregs sorted from PBMCs. The origin of this receptor is a human donor in good health. The CDR3 amino acid sequence is: CASSVRGPGGTDTQYF. The DNA is TGTGCCAGCAGCGTCAGGGGGCCCGGGGGCACAGATACGCAGTATTTT.